A single T cell receptor (beta chain) is shown here with its context. Its antigen is unknown. The authors prepared the TCRbeta library with unique molecular identifiers. Each CDR3 protein is one row after TCRdb ran MiXCR on the PCR reads. In the table there are 450,000 to 700,000 distinct CDR3 sequences, roughly 30% of which are singletons. The data originate from a study of T-cell reconstitution after alpha-beta-depleted transplantation in children. Notes on the study in general: Where alpha-beta T cells came from about two months after transplant was reportedly several hundred expanded graft clones. When one year had passed after transplant, most T-cell counts and diversity came from newly produced T cells. Certain patients had high TCRbeta diversity at day 60, and it came from recipient T cells and thymic progenitors that survived.

Germline CDR1 and CDR2: LGHDT and YNNKEL (reference sequence). V lost 5 bases to trimming and J lost 4 bases; unmatched junction nucleotides: 7. The CDR3 has 15 amino acids. The sequenced sample was PBMCs, obtained before TCRalphabeta/CD19-depleted stem cell transplant. This chain uses TRBV3-1 with TRBJ2-3; TRBD2 aligns across 9 bases. This clonotype was obtained from a boy under two years old with Wiskott-Aldrich syndrome, due to receive a stem cell transplant. For the CDR3, the DNA is TGTGCCAGCAGCGCTAGCGGGAAAAGGTCAGATACGCAGTATTTT. This translates into CASSASGKRSDTQYF.